These T cell receptor beta chains were read from a single sample in a study of cytomegalovirus exposure and HLA in healthy donors. Some clones are missing from TCRdb's copy, which holds only in-frame ones; the method was immunoSEQ multiplex PCR. The table records fewer than 150,000 clones, around 77% of them present only once. Sequencing used PBMCs. The receptor source for this set is a woman younger than 45 in good health and CMV-seropositive. The CDR3 runs from the conserved cysteine through the conserved F or W. Where a row states a size, it is once, few, many or the class of an expanded clone; other rows omit it.

J gene	V gene	clone size	CDR3 protein
TRBJ2-5	TRBV2	NA	CASSPGLAGASAPQYF
TRBJ1-4	TRBV27	NA	CASSRTGVTNEKLFF
TRBJ2-7	TRBV14	NA	CASSLRGLAGTYEQYF
TRBJ1-1	TRBV10-3	NA	CAISGTSVNTEAFF
TRBJ1-1	TRBV23-1	NA	CASTGTGGRDRDTEAFF
TRBJ2-2	TRBV6-6	once	CASSYDPGTGELFF
TRBJ2-7	TRBV7-9	NA	CASSLAQGASYEQYF
TRBJ1-4	TRBV27	NA	CASSFGQANEKLFF
TRBJ1-5	TRBV7-9	NA	CASSVWGPQGRDQPQHF
TRBJ2-5	TRBV11-2	NA	CASSLLAGLQETQYF
TRBJ1-1	TRBV9	NA	CASSAQGSMGTEAFF
TRBJ2-3	TRBV6-1	NA	CASREAGGVANTQYF
TRBJ1-2	TRBV9	few	CASSNMDRVRYGYTF
TRBJ1-2	TRBV30	NA	CAWSPSGTGGARVYGYTF
TRBJ1-1	TRBV5-6	NA	CASSFPTGGTEAFF
TRBJ2-3	TRBV30	NA	CAWSPGDTQYF
TRBJ2-5	TRBV27	few	CASSLNAGPETQYF
TRBJ1-1	TRBV5-1	NA	CASSLATQGTEAFF
TRBJ1-5	TRBV5-6	NA	CASSRATGFDSNQPQHF
TRBJ1-2	TRBV5-6	NA	CASSLLGQGYGYTF
TRBJ2-3	TRBV5-4	NA	CASTDRRDSSTDTQYF
TRBJ2-5	TRBV7-3	NA	CASSPRREETQYF
TRBJ1-2	TRBV5-1	few	CASSLEGPGQGRGYTF
TRBJ2-1	TRBV7-9	NA	CSSSQGDNEQFF
TRBJ1-6	TRBV18	NA	CASSSRDRSTVPSPLHF
TRBJ2-5	TRBV10-2	NA	CASSESGQQETQYF
TRBJ2-3	TRBV30	few	CAWSLATFADTQYF
TRBJ2-2	TRBV7-9	NA	CASSRSGGANTGELFF
TRBJ2-2	TRBV30	NA	CASRGRAQSGELFF
TRBJ2-1	TRBV9	NA	CASRGGPSYNEQFF
TRBJ2-2	TRBV27	NA	CASSPRTVPGELFF
TRBJ1-5	TRBV21-1	NA	CASSKKGEALSHSNQPQHF
TRBJ1-5	TRBV2	NA	CASSEGAGTIQPQHF